The 10 T cell receptor beta chains below come from one sample, sequenced in a study of post-analysis software for immune sequencing data. Study findings and constraints: With TRBV5-6, TRBV5-1 and TRBV20-1 included, roughly five TRBV segments were more frequent in patients than in controls.

Their antigens remain unidentified. Unique molecular identifiers tagged the TCR beta cDNA libraries. TCRdb used MiXCR to reprocess the PCR reads, holding one entry per CDR3 protein. Here the sample spans 750,000 to 950,000 distinct CDR3 sequences, around 50% being singletons. Sequencing used blood. The receptors stem from a girl aged 10 to 17 with multiple sclerosis.

This rearrangement joins TRBV12-3 or TRBV12-4 to TRBJ2-3; D ambiguous. The CDR3 has 15 residues. The V and J ends lost 3 bases and 0 bases respectively, with 10 bases between them. The CDR3 here is CASSLGITSTDTQYF. The CDR3 nucleotides read TGTGCCAGCAGTTTGGGCATAACTAGCACAGATACGCAGTATTTT.

This clonotype was picked up a small number of times. The genes are TRBV7-2 and TRBJ2-3; the match to TRBD2 covers 10 bases. This CDR3 contains 16 residues. V shed 4 bases, J shed 1 base, and the junction held 5 bases outside the gene matches. CDR1 and CDR2 from the germline V gene are SGHTA and FQGNSA. The DNA of the CDR3 is TGTGCCAGCAGCTCTGGCCTAGCGGGGGGCACAGATACGCAGTATTTT. Translating it yields CASSSGLAGGTDTQYF.

The chain uses TRBV7-3 and TRBJ2-1; D is undetermined. The ends were cut back, 2 bases at V and 9 bases at J, with 8 bases in the middle. CDR3 length equals 12 residues. Germline V gene lookup returns CDR1 SGHTA and CDR2 FQGTGA. The CDR3 DNA reads as TGTGCCAGCAGCTTAGCCGGGCCTGAGCAGTTCTTC. It encodes CASSLAGPEQFF.

The chain employs TRBV12-3 or TRBV12-4 and TRBJ2-3; 11 bases are a match to TRBD2. V shed 5 bases and J 4 bases; nucleotides not matched to a gene: 11. The length of the CDR3 is 17 residues. DNA of the CDR3: TGTGCCAGCAGTCCAGGTGGGCTAGCGGGAGGCCCAGATACGCAGTATTTT. It yields the protein CASSPGGLAGGPDTQYF.

The chain has TRBV3-1 and TRBJ2-1, with TRBD1 matching over 11 bases. The V gene's germline CDR1 is LGHDT and CDR2 YNNKEL (reference sequence). This CDR3 contains 17 residues. J gave up 5 bases and V 4 bases, and 10 bases lay outside the gene matches. CDR3 bases: TGTGCCAGCAGCCGATACGGGGGGGACAGGGGGAACAATGAGCAGTTCTTC. Translating gives CASSRYGGDRGNNEQFF.

The V and J genes are TRBV5-1 and TRBJ1-2; 10 bases are shared with TRBD1. After removal of 0 bases from V and 8 bases from J, the junction contained 7 bases not matched to a gene. The CDR3 is 15 residues long. Per germline, CDR1 SGHRS and CDR2 YFSETQ. CDR3 sequence (DNA): TGCGCCAGCAGCTTGGCTCCGGGACAGGGGACCGGCTACACCTTC. Translated: CASSLAPGQGTGYTF.

This clonotype was counted between two and nine times. The chain joins TRBV4-1 to TRBJ2-3; D is perhaps TRBD2 (6 bases). CDR1 and CDR2 (germline): MGHRA, YSYEKL. The CDR3 has 14 amino acids. Trimming shortened V by 4 bases and J by 5 bases, and 13 bases separated the two germline ends. The CDR3 spells CASSRASAGDTQYF. The CDR3 DNA reads as TGCGCCAGCAGCCGGGCTAGCGCAGGAGATACGCAGTATTTT.

The rearrangement joins TRBV12-3 or TRBV12-4 to TRBJ2-7; TRBD2 aligns across 7 bases. V shed 6 bases, J shed 2 bases, and the junction held 13 bases outside the gene matches. This CDR3 has 16 amino acids. The CDR3 region is CASSLRGGGSPYEQYF. For the CDR3, the DNA is TGTGCCAGCAGCCTGAGGGGTGGCGGGAGTCCCTACGAGCAGTACTTC.

There are a few counts of this clonotype. The V gene is TRBV29-1, the J gene TRBJ2-4, with a possible D match to TRBD2 (5 bases). V lost 4 bases and J lost 0, with 7 bases in between. The CDR3 is 13 residues long. From germline, CDR1 is SQVTM and CDR2 ANQGSEA. DNA for the CDR3: TGCAGCGTTGGTGCGGGAGCCAAAAACATTCAGTACTTC. Its protein is CSVGAGAKNIQYF.

The V and J genes are TRBV5-1 and TRBJ1-1; TRBD1 aligns across 9 bases. Per germline, CDR1 SGHRS and CDR2 YFSETQ. Trimming removed 4 bases from V and 0 bases from J; junction bases left unmatched: 10. This CDR3 spans 17 amino acids. As DNA, the CDR3 is TGCGCCAGCAGCAACTCTGGGACAGGGAGAATGAACACTGAAGCTTTCTTT. It yields the protein CASSNSGTGRMNTEAFF.